These 21 T cell receptor beta chains came from one sample sequenced in a study of blood T cell repertoires in COVID-19. This table comes from immunoSEQ multiplex PCR, and its TCRdb copy is limited to in-frame clones, with some not included. The table shows 200,000 to 300,000 clones, with 85% occurring only once. Sequenced: peripheral blood. The receptors come from a woman aged 60-70 years with active or convalescent COVID-19.

This chain joins TRBV5-6 and TRBJ2-1, with 8 bases identical to TRBD1. CDR1 and CDR2 from the germline V gene are SGHDT and YYEEEE. Unmatched junction bases numbered 9, after V lost 2 bases and J lost 5 bases. This CDR3 spans 16 amino acids. CDR3 DNA sequence: TGTGCCAGCAGCTTAGGGACAGGCCTTTGGGACAATGAGCAGTTCTTC. As protein: CASSLGTGLWDNEQFF.

The chain joins TRBV7-2 to TRBJ2-1, with unresolved D. Germline V lookup: CDR1 SGHTA, CDR2 FQGNSA. The CDR3 runs to 13 residues. V was trimmed by 2 bases and J by 9 bases, leaving 11 bases between them. This CDR3 is CASSLIRSGEQFF. The CDR3 DNA sequence: TGTGCCAGCAGCTTAATAAGGTCGGGTGAGCAGTTCTTC.

This clone turned up a few times. The CDR3 loop reads CASSFIGQGHHEQYF. The CDR3 DNA reads TGTGCCAGCAGTTTTATAGGACAGGGGCACCACGAGCAGTACTTC. The J gene is TRBJ2-7, the V gene TRBV27; 9 bases are a match to TRBD1. Germline V lookup: CDR1 MNHEY, CDR2 SMNVEV (reference sequence). This CDR3 has 15 residues. V gave up 3 bases and J gave up 5 bases; unmatched junction bases: 8.

This chain joins TRBV19 and TRBJ2-2; 7 nucleotides agree with TRBD1. Germline CDR1 LNHDA, CDR2 SQIVND (reference sequence). This CDR3 is built from 15 residues. V shed 3 bases and J 3 bases; nucleotides not matched to a gene: 4. CDR3 protein: CASSIDREYTGELFF. The CDR3 DNA sequence: TGTGCCAGTAGTATTGACAGGGAATACACCGGGGAGCTGTTTTTT.

V usage is TRBV30 and J usage is TRBJ1-4; TRBD1 might be the D (5 bases). Germline V gene lookup returns CDR1 GTSNPN and CDR2 SVGIG (reference sequence). The CDR3 spans 13 residues. V shed 4 bases and J shed 8 bases, with 14 bases lying between them. CDR3 sequence reads: CAWTGRAEEKLFF. In DNA form, the CDR3 reads TGTGCCTGGACCGGCAGGGCGGAGGAAAAACTGTTTTTT.

With respect to this clone: Other nucleotide sequences from this sample produce the same CDR3. The V gene is TRBV28, the J gene TRBJ1-1; D is possibly TRBD1 (5 bases). The V end was cut by 5 bases, the J end by 2 bases, with 9 bases between. The CDR3 has 13 residues. Germline V gene sequence: CDR1 MDHEN, CDR2 SYDVKM. DNA for the CDR3: TGTGCCAGCAGTCTCCAGGGAAACACTGAAGCTTTCTTT. Its translation is CASSLQGNTEAFF. Complete variable domain (other parts from reference TRBV28 and TRBJ1-1): DVKVTQSSRYLVKRTGEKVFLECVQDMDHENMFWYRQDPGLGLRLIYFSYDVKMKEKGDIPEGYSVSREKKERFSLILESASTNQTSMYLCASSLQGNTEAFFGQGTRLTVV.

The genes are TRBV5-5 and TRBJ1-2; 7 positions match TRBD1. The length of the CDR3 is 12 residues. J lost 7 bases, V lost 4 bases, and 4 bases had no gene match. CDR1 is SGHKS and CDR2 is YYEKEE in the germline V gene (reference sequence). CDR3 sequence (DNA): TGTGCCAGCAGCCCGACAGGGTTTGGCTACACCTTC. Its translation: CASSPTGFGYTF.

The V call is TRBV28, the J call TRBJ2-3, with 10 bases aligning to TRBD2. The CDR3 is 17 amino acids. From germline, CDR1 is MDHEN and CDR2 SYDVKM. Germline trimming cut 4 bases from V and 1 base from J; bases unmatched to any gene: 8. For the CDR3, the DNA is TGTGCCAGCAGTTCCGGACTAGCGGACCCTGGCACAGATACGCAGTATTTT. It encodes CASSSGLADPGTDTQYF.

J is TRBJ2-2 and V is TRBV18; D is perhaps TRBD1 (5 bases). The CDR3 runs 17 residues. V was clipped by 4 bases and J by 5 bases, with 20 bases between them. CDR1 is KGHSH, CDR2 LQKENI, per germline. The CDR3 DNA reads TGTGCCAGCTCACTACAGATGGTCCCTCAGGGAACCGGGGAGCTGTTTTTT. It specifies CASSLQMVPQGTGELFF.

The chain uses TRBV7-3 and TRBJ2-1; a weak D match, TRBD1 (5 bases). The CDR3 runs 13 residues. Trimming stripped 5 bases from V and 9 bases from J, with 14 bases between. Germline assignment: CDR1 SGHTA and CDR2 FQGTGA. CDR3 sequence: CASSARGSIEQFF. DNA of the CDR3: TGTGCCAGCAGCGCAAGGGGCTCGATTGAGCAGTTCTTC.

The chain combines TRBV27 with TRBJ2-7, with a tentative D call TRBD2 (6 bases). Trimming shortened V by 3 bases and J by 7 bases, and 13 bases separated the two germline ends. Germline V gene lookup returns CDR1 MNHEY and CDR2 SMNVEV (reference sequence). This CDR3 has 13 residues. The CDR3 DNA reads TGTGCCAGCAGTTTGTCGGGAGCACGGGAGCAGTACTTC. It translates to CASSLSGAREQYF.

The chain carries TRBV6-5 and TRBJ1-6; D call uncertain. The CDR3 consists of 14 residues. CDR1 is MNHEY and CDR2 is SVGAGI in the germline V gene. V was cut by 5 bases and J by 4 bases, with 9 bases left in between. The CDR3 here is CASSTRLYNSPLHF. For the CDR3, the DNA is TGTGCCAGCAGTACACGCCTGTATAATTCACCCCTCCACTTT.

The chain uses TRBV28 and TRBJ1-6, with a possible D match to TRBD1 (5 bases). V shed 10 bases and J shed 8 bases, with 21 bases lying between them. Per germline, CDR1 MDHEN and CDR2 SYDVKM. This CDR3 is built from 15 residues. The CDR3 DNA reads TGTGCCACCCGAGCCGCGGACGGACAACATTCACCCCTCCACTTT. Translating gives CATRAADGQHSPLHF.

This chain joins TRBV5-6 and TRBJ2-2, with a possible D match to TRBD2 (6 bases). Germline CDR1 is SGHDT and CDR2 is YYEEEE. The CDR3 has 15 residues. The V gene lost 0 bases and the J gene lost 6 bases, with 12 bases spanning the gap. CDR3 nucleotides: TGTGCCAGCAGCTTGGGACTAGAAGGGGCCGGGGAGCTGTTTTTT. The encoded protein is CASSLGLEGAGELFF.

The rearrangement uses TRBV19 and TRBJ1-1; D is ambiguous. The CDR3 sequence is 16 residues long. The germline gives CDR1 LNHDA, CDR2 SQIVND (reference sequence). Trimming removed 5 bases from V and 1 base from J, with 17 bases in between. CDR3 in DNA: TGTGCCAGTAGTTCTGACCTTAGGTCGGGGAACACTGAAGCTTTCTTT. Its translation is CASSSDLRSGNTEAFF.

The table lists this clone with a few counts. The chain carries TRBV15 and TRBJ1-1, with 7 bases aligning to TRBD1. The CDR3 has 17 residues. Germline trimming cut 3 bases from V and 4 bases from J; bases unmatched to any gene: 14. The germline gives CDR1 LNHNV, CDR2 YYDKDF (reference sequence). The CDR3 nucleotides read TGTGCCACCAGCAGGGGTGGATCAGGGGGAAGTGGCACTGAAGCTTTCTTT. This encodes CATSRGGSGGSGTEAFF.

The rearrangement links TRBV2 to TRBJ2-2; TRBD1 agrees at 7 bases. This CDR3 region has 14 residues. The junction had 6 bases not matched to a gene; V was cut back by 8 bases and J by 3 bases. Germline V lookup: CDR1 SNHLY, CDR2 FYNNEI. CDR3 coding DNA: TGTGCCAGCCTAACAGGGGATTACACCGGGGAGCTGTTTTTT. Residues: CASLTGDYTGELFF.

This clone has more than one count but fewer than ten. The V gene is TRBV6-1, the J gene TRBJ2-1; TRBD2 matches 7 bases. V shed 4 bases, J shed 0 bases, and the junction held 9 bases outside the gene matches. Per germline, CDR1 MNHNS and CDR2 SASEGT. The CDR3 totals 17 residues. CDR3 bases: TGTGCCAGCAGTGCCACCTTAGCGGGTCGCTCCTACAATGAGCAGTTCTTC. Encoded protein: CASSATLAGRSYNEQFF.

The V gene is TRBV20-1, the J gene TRBJ1-5; possible D gene TRBD1, 5 bases. Germline-derived CDR1 and CDR2 are DFQATT and SNEGSKA (reference sequence). CDR3 length: 13 residues. Deletions cut 3 bases from V and 11 bases from J, with 17 bases between. DNA of the CDR3: TGCAGTGCTAGTAGCCCGGCGGGGGAGTCCCAGCATTTT. Amino acid sequence: CSASSPAGESQHF.

The rearrangement links TRBV2 to TRBJ1-5, with a tentative D call TRBD1 (5 bases). The CDR3 runs to 15 residues. In germline, CDR1 is SNHLY, CDR2 FYNNEI. V lost 6 bases to trimming and J lost 2 bases, with 14 bases between them. CDR3 in amino acids: CASRLQGRGNQPQHF. CDR3 nucleotide sequence: TGTGCCAGCAGACTTCAGGGTAGGGGCAATCAGCCCCAGCATTTT.

This chain uses TRBV15 with TRBJ2-3; no clear D. The CDR3 has 14 amino acids. Germline CDR1 is LNHNV and CDR2 is YYDKDF (reference sequence). The ends were cut back, 0 bases at V and 2 bases at J, with 6 bases in the middle. The CDR3 DNA is TGTGCCACCAGCAGAGACCAGTTCACAGATACGCAGTATTTT. Its protein product is CATSRDQFTDTQYF.